The 8 T cell receptor beta chains below come from one sample, sequenced in a study of graft-versus-host responses after intestinal transplantation. Repertoires were generated with immunoSEQ multiplex PCR, while TCRdb's copy carries only in-frame clones and drops some. The table has over 120,000 clones, about nine tenths seen once. No antigen is known for these receptors. Sequenced material: unstimulated CD4+ T cells sorted from spleen or lymph node cells, taken before intestinal transplant. The receptors were gathered from a human donor who received an intestinal transplant.

This chain links TRBV15 with TRBJ2-7, with 11 bases lining up with TRBD1. Germline CDR1 and CDR2: LNHNV and YYDKDF (reference sequence). The CDR3 loop spans 13 amino acids. V trimming: 8 bases; J trimming: 1 base; junction bases outside the gene matches: 1. CDR3 amino acids: CATGTGGSYEQYF. CDR3 nucleotide sequence: TGTGCCACCGGGACAGGGGGGTCCTACGAGCAGTACTTC.

The chain joins TRBV5-1 to TRBJ1-1; 8 positions match TRBD1. J gave up 0 bases and V 0 bases, and 4 bases lay outside the gene matches. The CDR3 has 16 residues. Per germline, CDR1 SGHRS and CDR2 YFSETQ. In nucleotides, the CDR3 is TGCGCCAGCAGCTTGGCGACAGGGGCACTGAACACTGAAGCTTTCTTT. Amino acid sequence: CASSLATGALNTEAFF.

The chain is built from TRBV2 and TRBJ2-3, with 10 bases lining up with TRBD2. Germline lookup yields CDR1 SNHLY and CDR2 FYNNEI. The V segment lost 8 bases and the J segment 4 bases; nucleotides outside the gene matches: 9. CDR3 length: 15 residues. The CDR3 nucleotides are TGTGCCAGCCGTAGTCTAGCGGGAGATTCAGATACGCAGTATTTT. This sequence encodes CASRSLAGDSDTQYF.

The V and J genes are TRBV27 and TRBJ2-4; D perhaps matches TRBD2 (5 bases). The CDR3 is made up of 16 amino acids. V was pared by 2 bases and J by 0 bases, with 11 bases between. In germline, CDR1 is MNHEY, CDR2 SMNVEV (reference sequence). CDR3 loop: CASSLTGRLAKNIQYF. The CDR3 nucleotides read TGTGCCAGCAGTTTAACTGGGAGACTAGCCAAAAACATTCAGTACTTC.

This chain uses TRBV5-1 with TRBJ2-7, with D perhaps matching TRBD2 (6 bases). The germline V gene encodes CDR1 SGHRS and CDR2 YFSETQ. V was trimmed by 4 bases and J by 3 bases, leaving 11 bases between them. This CDR3 is 13 amino acids long. CDR3 in DNA: TGCGCCAGCAGCCCGGGACTCCGCTACGAGCAGTACTTC. Protein sequence: CASSPGLRYEQYF.

The V gene is TRBV5-1, the J gene TRBJ2-7, with D unresolved. Trimming pared 2 bases from V and 1 base from J, leaving 10 bases between. CDR1 SGHRS and CDR2 YFSETQ come from the germline V gene. The CDR3 runs to 14 residues. CDR3 sequence reads: CASSFRGSSYEQYF. DNA of the CDR3: TGCGCCAGCAGCTTCCGTGGCTCATCCTACGAGCAGTACTTC.

The gene calls are TRBV28 and TRBJ1-4, with a possible D match to TRBD1 (6 bases). The CDR3 length is 13 residues. V dropped 8 bases and J dropped 6 bases, with 13 bases sitting between them. The germline V gene encodes CDR1 MDHEN and CDR2 SYDVKM. The CDR3 bases are TGTGCCAGCGATCCAGGGGCGGATGAAAAACTGTTTTTT. Protein product: CASDPGADEKLFF.

This clone was detected once. The rearrangement joins TRBV11-2 to TRBJ2-5, with 7 bases aligning to TRBD1. TRBJ2-7 explains the end of the DNA better; the J call may be wrong. Looked up from germline, CDR1 is SGHAT and CDR2 is FQNNGV. There are 14 residues in the CDR3. The CDR3 nucleotides are TGTGCCAGCAGCTTTAACAGGGGCTCCTACGAGCAGTACTTC. Its translation is CASSFNRGSYEQYF.